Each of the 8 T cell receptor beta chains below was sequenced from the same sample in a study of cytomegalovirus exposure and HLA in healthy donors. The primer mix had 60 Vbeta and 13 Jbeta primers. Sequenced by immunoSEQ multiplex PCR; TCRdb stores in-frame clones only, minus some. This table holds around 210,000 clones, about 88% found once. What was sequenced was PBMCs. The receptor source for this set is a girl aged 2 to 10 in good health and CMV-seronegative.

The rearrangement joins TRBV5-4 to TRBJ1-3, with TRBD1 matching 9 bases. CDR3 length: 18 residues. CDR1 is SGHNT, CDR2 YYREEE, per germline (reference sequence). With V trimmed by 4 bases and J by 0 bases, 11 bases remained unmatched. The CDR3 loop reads CASSPGTGWSSSGNTIYF. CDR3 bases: TGTGCCAGCAGCCCGGGGACAGGGTGGTCCTCCTCTGGAAACACCATATATTTT.

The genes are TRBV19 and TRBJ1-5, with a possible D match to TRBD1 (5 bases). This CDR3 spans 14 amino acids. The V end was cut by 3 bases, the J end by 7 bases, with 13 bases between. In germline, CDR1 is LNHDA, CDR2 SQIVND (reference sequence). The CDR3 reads CASSIYGGGQPQHF. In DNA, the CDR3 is TGTGCCAGTAGTATTTACGGGGGAGGCCAGCCCCAGCATTTT. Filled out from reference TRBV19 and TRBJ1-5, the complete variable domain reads DGGITQSPKYLFRKEGQNVTLSCEQNLNHDAMYWYRQDPGQGLRLIYYSQIVNDFQKGDIAEGYSVSREKKESFPLTVTSAQKNPTAFYLCASSIYGGGQPQHFGDGTRLSIL.

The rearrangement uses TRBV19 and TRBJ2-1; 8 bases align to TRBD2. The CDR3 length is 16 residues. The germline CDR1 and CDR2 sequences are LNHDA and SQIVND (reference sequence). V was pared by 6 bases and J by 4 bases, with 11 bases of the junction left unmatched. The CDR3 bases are TGTGCCAGTAGCCTAATAGCGGGGAATCTATACAATGAGCAGTTCTTC. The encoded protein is CASSLIAGNLYNEQFF.

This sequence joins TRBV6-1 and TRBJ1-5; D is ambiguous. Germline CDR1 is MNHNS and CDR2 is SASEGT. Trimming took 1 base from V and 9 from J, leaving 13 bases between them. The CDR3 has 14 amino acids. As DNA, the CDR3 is TGTGCCAGCAGTGAAGTGAGGAGGGCGACGCCCCAGCATTTT. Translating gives CASSEVRRATPQHF.

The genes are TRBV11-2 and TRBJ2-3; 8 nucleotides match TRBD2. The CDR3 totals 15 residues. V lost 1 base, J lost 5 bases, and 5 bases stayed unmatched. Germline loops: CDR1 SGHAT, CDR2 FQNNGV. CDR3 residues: CASSLAQRGIDTQYF. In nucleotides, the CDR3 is TGTGCCAGCAGCTTAGCTCAGCGGGGGATAGATACGCAGTATTTT.

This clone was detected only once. The CDR3 coding sequence is TGCGCCAGCAGCTCGGGGACTAGCGCCTACACAGATACGCAGTATTTT. It encodes CASSSGTSAYTDTQYF. The genes are TRBV5-1 and TRBJ2-3, with 10 bases that match TRBD2. CDR1 and CDR2 from the germline V gene are SGHRS and YFSETQ. The CDR3 consists of 16 residues. V shed 3 bases and J 2 bases; nucleotides not matched to a gene: 6.

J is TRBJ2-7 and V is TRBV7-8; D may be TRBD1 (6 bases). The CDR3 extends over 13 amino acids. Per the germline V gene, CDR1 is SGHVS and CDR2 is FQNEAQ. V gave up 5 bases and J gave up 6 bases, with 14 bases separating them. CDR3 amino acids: CASSIHKGGEQYF. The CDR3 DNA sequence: TGTGCCAGCAGCATACATAAAGGGGGCGAGCAGTACTTC. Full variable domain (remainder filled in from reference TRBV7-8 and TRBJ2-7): GAGVSQSPRYKVAKRGQDVALRCDPISGHVSLFWYQQALGQGPEFLTYFQNEAQLDKSGLPSDRFFAERPEGSVSTLKIQRTQQEDSAVYLCASSIHKGGEQYFGPGTRLTVT.

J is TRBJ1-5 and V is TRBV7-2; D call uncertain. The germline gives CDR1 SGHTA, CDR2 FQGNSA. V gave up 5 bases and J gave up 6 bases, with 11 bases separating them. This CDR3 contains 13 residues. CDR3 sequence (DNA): TGTGCCAGCAGCCTTGACTTTAGTCAGCCCCAGCATTTT. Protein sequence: CASSLDFSQPQHF.